The 19 T cell receptor beta chains below all came from one sample that was sequenced in a study of shared clonotypes between healthy human individuals. Method: immunoSEQ multiplex PCR; TCRdb's copy keeps in-frame clones and lacks some. The table shows about 650,000 clones, with roughly 96% occurring only once. Naive CD8 cells comprised CD45RO-negative, CCR7-positively selected cells, excluding terminally differentiated effector memory CD45RA+ cells. Sample: naive CD8+ T cells sorted from blood. These receptors originate from a young woman in good health.

This CDR3 reads CASRPLRGPGNTIYF. The CDR3 DNA sequence: TGTGCCAGCAGGCCACTCCGGGGGCCTGGAAACACCATATATTTT. V gene TRBV28 combines with J gene TRBJ1-3, with D perhaps TRBD1 (6 bases). In germline, CDR1 is MDHEN, CDR2 SYDVKM. The CDR3 consists of 15 residues. V gave up 6 bases and J gave up 2 bases, with 14 bases separating them.

The chain combines TRBV5-4 with TRBJ1-1; D call uncertain. CDR1 and CDR2 from the germline V gene are SGHNT and YYREEE (reference sequence). Trimming cost V 0 bases and J 8 bases, with 5 bases left between them. The CDR3 covers 11 residues. CDR3 region: CASSLASEAFF. Here the CDR3 DNA reads TGTGCCAGCAGCTTGGCATCCGAAGCTTTCTTT.

V usage is TRBV15 and J usage is TRBJ2-7; 14 bases match TRBD2. CDR1 LNHNV and CDR2 YYDKDF come from the germline V gene (reference sequence). This CDR3 region has 18 residues. Trimming at V came to 3 bases and at J to 5 bases, leaving 12 bases not matched to a gene. As DNA, the CDR3 is TGTGCCACCAGCAGTTTGGATAAGGGACTAGCGGGAGCACACGAGCAGTACTTC. This translates into CATSSLDKGLAGAHEQYF.

V gene TRBV28 combines with J gene TRBJ1-2; 10 nucleotides line up with TRBD1. CDR3 size: 19 residues. V lost 7 bases to trimming and J lost 4 bases; unmatched junction nucleotides: 21. Germline lookup yields CDR1 MDHEN and CDR2 SYDVKM. The CDR3 reads CASTRDRGYFSDGAYGYTF. DNA for the CDR3: TGTGCCAGCACCCGGGACAGGGGTTACTTTAGTGATGGCGCCTATGGCTACACCTTC.

The V and J genes are TRBV6-6 and TRBJ2-7, with D possibly matching TRBD2 (6 bases). Germline V gene data show CDR1 as MNHNY and CDR2 as SVGAGI (reference sequence). There are 11 residues in the CDR3. With 8 bases removed from V and 7 bases from J, the gap between germline ends came to 12 bases. CDR3 in DNA: TGTGCCAGCTCCCATGGGGGGGAGCAGTACTTC. As protein: CASSHGGEQYF.

The chain has TRBV10-1 and TRBJ2-3; TRBD1 or TRBD2 may be the D gene (5 bases each). CDR1 is WNHNN, CDR2 SYGVQD, per germline (reference sequence). The CDR3 spans 16 residues. Trimming cost V 0 bases and J 1 base, with 11 bases left between them. The DNA for the CDR3 is TGCGCCAGCAGTGAGTCCAGGGAGTGGGGCACAGATACGCAGTATTTT. Protein sequence: CASSESREWGTDTQYF.

This clone showed up just once. This sample includes further DNA sequences coding for the same CDR3. This chain connects TRBV27 to TRBJ2-7; D unclear. CDR1 MNHEY and CDR2 SMNVEV come from the germline V gene (reference sequence). The CDR3 consists of 13 residues. The V end lost 0 bases, the J end lost 4 bases, and 7 bases lay between the germline ends. The CDR3 DNA reads TGTGCCAGCAGTTTATCGTCCGGGTACGAGCAGTACTTC. It encodes CASSLSSGYEQYF.

In its sample, this clone was seen once. The chain employs TRBV28 and TRBJ2-7; 7 positions match TRBD1. From germline, CDR1 is MDHEN and CDR2 SYDVKM. The CDR3 runs 14 residues. Trimming took 6 bases from V and 2 from J; bases not matched to a gene: 7. The CDR3 DNA is TGTGCCAGCAGGCGGACAGGCACCCCCTACGAGCAGTACTTC. It codes for CASRRTGTPYEQYF.

The CDR3 DNA is TGTGCCAGCAGCTTAGATGACTACAATGAGCAGTTCTTC. This codes for CASSLDDYNEQFF. The chain combines TRBV7-7 with TRBJ2-1; D not resolved. V was clipped by 1 base and J by 3 bases, with 4 bases between them. CDR1 and CDR2 from the germline V gene are SSHAT and FNYEAQ (reference sequence). The length of the CDR3 is 13 residues.

The chain combines TRBV7-9 with TRBJ2-1; 13 positions agree with TRBD2. Germline-derived CDR1 and CDR2 are SEHNR and FQNEAQ (reference sequence). V lost 0 bases, J lost 5 bases, and 4 bases stayed unmatched. The CDR3 has 17 amino acids. The CDR3: CASSLAGTSGTNNEQFF. CDR3 coding DNA: TGTGCCAGCAGCTTAGCCGGGACTAGCGGGACTAACAATGAGCAGTTCTTC.

The V call is TRBV10-3, the J call TRBJ1-1; D gene ambiguous. Germline-derived CDR1 and CDR2 are ENHRY and SYGVKD. V dropped 3 bases and J dropped 4 bases, with 9 bases sitting between them. This CDR3 is built from 13 residues. DNA for the CDR3: TGTGCCATCAGTGACAGAGAGGCCACTGAAGCTTTCTTT. This sequence encodes CAISDREATEAFF.

This clone was recorded once. J is TRBJ2-1 and V is TRBV7-9; 11 nucleotides align to TRBD2. V lost 1 base, J lost 13 bases, and 9 bases stayed unmatched. Germline V CDR1 and CDR2: SEHNR, FQNEAQ (reference sequence). The CDR3 length is 15 residues. The CDR3 DNA reads TGTGCCAGCAGCTTAGGGGCTAGCGGGAGGCTCCCCCAGTTCTTC. This sequence encodes CASSLGASGRLPQFF.

The chain combines TRBV27 with TRBJ2-7; D could derive from TRBD1 or TRBD2 (5 bases each). Germline CDR1 MNHEY, CDR2 SMNVEV (reference sequence). CDR3 length equals 15 residues. Trimming cost V 6 bases and J 3 bases, with 18 bases left between them. DNA of the CDR3: TGTGCCAGCAGCCCTTTGGGACCGACCATCTACGAGCAGTACTTC. This gives the protein CASSPLGPTIYEQYF.

The V gene is TRBV7-9, the J gene TRBJ2-7; 7 bases line up with TRBD2. The V and J ends lost 5 bases and 5 bases, in that order; junction bases with no gene match: 12. The germline gives CDR1 SEHNR, CDR2 FQNEAQ (reference sequence). CDR3 size: 15 residues. The CDR3 DNA follows: TGTGCCAGCAGCCCCGGGTGGGGTCTAGCGGACGAGCAGTACTTC. This codes for CASSPGWGLADEQYF. The complete variable domain, with remaining parts taken from reference TRBV7-9 and TRBJ2-7, reads DTGVSQNPRHKITKRGQNVTFRCDPISEHNRLYWYRQTLGQGPEFLTYFQNEAQLEKSRLLSDRFSAERPKGSFSTLEIQRTEQGDSAMYLCASSPGWGLADEQYFGPGTRLTVT.

This chain joins TRBV7-7 and TRBJ2-1, with 9 bases identical to TRBD2. Germline V lookup: CDR1 SSHAT, CDR2 FNYEAQ (reference sequence). The CDR3 totals 15 residues. V gave up 2 bases and J gave up 7 bases; unmatched junction bases: 6. CDR3 sequence reads: CASSLWPSGENEQFF. As DNA, the CDR3 is TGTGCCAGCAGCTTATGGCCTAGCGGGGAAAATGAGCAGTTCTTC.

This chain uses TRBV6-5 with TRBJ2-2; D gene ambiguous. With 4 bases removed from V and 6 bases from J, the gap between germline ends came to 9 bases. The CDR3 runs 13 residues. In germline, CDR1 is MNHEY, CDR2 SVGAGI. CDR3 DNA sequence: TGTGCCAGCAGTTCTGCGGTAGCCGGGGAGCTGTTTTTT. It specifies CASSSAVAGELFF.

The rearrangement uses TRBV13 and TRBJ2-7; D may be TRBD2 (7 bases). Germline assignment: CDR1 PRHDT and CDR2 FYEKMQ (reference sequence). V lost 5 bases and J lost 3, with 11 bases in between. This CDR3 is built from 13 residues. The CDR3 reads CASSEGGVYEQYF. For the CDR3, the DNA is TGTGCCAGCAGCGAAGGGGGGGTCTACGAGCAGTACTTC.

The chain carries TRBV7-9 and TRBJ1-6, with D tentatively TRBD1 (5 bases). The CDR3 spans 15 residues. V lost 7 bases and J 0 bases, leaving 10 bases between the germline ends. Germline loops: CDR1 SEHNR, CDR2 FQNEAQ (reference sequence). CDR3: CASTWGSSYNSPLHF. CDR3 nucleotide sequence: TGTGCCAGCACTTGGGGGAGCTCCTATAATTCACCCCTCCACTTT.

The chain employs TRBV9 and TRBJ2-6, with TRBD1 matching 7 bases. Per germline, CDR1 SGDLS and CDR2 YYNGEE. This CDR3 has 18 residues. The V gene end was trimmed by 3 bases and the J gene end by 2 bases; junction bases not matched to a gene: 11. The CDR3 sequence: CASSADRTGETGANVLTF. In DNA form, the CDR3 reads TGTGCCAGCAGCGCCGATAGGACAGGAGAGACTGGGGCCAACGTCCTGACTTTC. Using reference TRBV9 and TRBJ2-6 for the parts outside the CDR3, the full variable domain is DSGVTQTPKHLITATGQRVTLRCSPRSGDLSVYWYQQSLDQGLQFLIQYYNGEERAKGNILERFSAQQFPDLHSELNLSSLELGDSALYFCASSADRTGETGANVLTFGAGSRLTVL.